The 25 T cell receptor beta chains reported below all come from one sample, sequenced in a study of cytomegalovirus exposure and HLA in healthy donors. PCR was performed using 60 Vbeta and 13 Jbeta primers. TCRdb keeps only in-frame clones here, not all; method: immunoSEQ multiplex PCR. The profile covers around 130,000 clones, with 84% appearing a single time and 2.5% to 3% taken by the ten largest. Material for sequencing was PBMCs. Receptor source: a woman aged 18-29 years in good health and CMV-seropositive.

The V gene is TRBV2, the J gene TRBJ2-3, with D uncertain. V shed 7 bases and J shed 6 bases, with 11 bases lying between them. This CDR3 has 12 residues. The germline V gene encodes CDR1 SNHLY and CDR2 FYNNEI. The CDR3 bases are TGTGCCAGCAATATAGACACGGATACGCAGTATTTT. This gives the protein CASNIDTDTQYF.

As DNA, the CDR3 is TGTGCCAGCAGACCCCCCATCGGGTACAAAGGACAAGAGACCCAGTACTTC. Protein product: CASRPPIGYKGQETQYF. The chain has TRBV7-8 and TRBJ2-5; no definite D call. V was cut by 6 bases and J by 2 bases, with 22 bases left in between. The CDR3 runs 17 residues. The germline V gene encodes CDR1 SGHVS and CDR2 FQNEAQ.

This clone was seen only a few times. An end of the junction differs from the germline gene, which may be a read error. The chain carries TRBV7-7 and TRBJ2-7, with D possibly TRBD1 on 5 matching bases. Germline V lookup: CDR1 SSHAT, CDR2 FNYEAQ (reference sequence). The CDR3 has 13 residues. The CDR3 DNA follows: TGTGCTAGCAGCCGCGACAGCTCCTACGAGCAGTACTTC. Translated, it gives CASSRDSSYEQYF.

The chain employs TRBV7-9 and TRBJ2-1; the D is unclear. Germline CDR1 SEHNR, CDR2 FQNEAQ (reference sequence). Trimming took 1 base from V and 4 from J, leaving 11 bases between them. The CDR3 sequence is 15 residues long. CDR3 loop: CASSLGLAFYNEQFF. CDR3 coding DNA: TGTGCCAGCAGCTTAGGGCTTGCTTTTTACAATGAGCAGTTCTTC.

CDR3 residues: CASSGFPDTQYF. Written as DNA, the CDR3 is TGTGCCAGCTCAGGGTTTCCAGATACGCAGTATTTT. V is TRBV5-4 and J is TRBJ2-3; weak D call: TRBD1 (5 bases). V lost 7 bases to trimming and J lost 4 bases, with 10 bases between them. CDR3 length equals 12 residues. Germline lookup yields CDR1 SGHNT and CDR2 YYREEE (reference sequence).

The V call is TRBV5-1, the J call TRBJ2-7; the D is unclear. CDR3 length equals 15 residues. Trimming shortened V by 0 bases and J by 3 bases, and 13 bases separated the two germline ends. The germline gives CDR1 SGHRS, CDR2 YFSETQ. Here the CDR3 reads CASSLGGSRSYEQYF. Here the CDR3 DNA reads TGCGCCAGCAGCTTGGGTGGCTCAAGGAGCTACGAGCAGTACTTC. The variable domain in full, with the rest retrieved from reference TRBV5-1 and TRBJ2-7, is KAGVTQTPRYLIKTRGQQVTLSCSPISGHRSVSWYQQTPGQGLQFLFEYFSETQRNKGNFPGRFSGRQFSNSRSEMNVSTLELGDSALYLCASSLGGSRSYEQYFGPGTRLTVT.

The J gene is TRBJ2-6, the V gene TRBV5-1; D not certain. This CDR3 has 15 amino acids. Germline CDR1 SGHRS, CDR2 YFSETQ. The germline V and J ends were trimmed by 1 base and 4 bases, with 9 bases remaining between them. CDR3 residues: CASSLNEAGANVLTF. DNA for the CDR3: TGCGCCAGCAGCTTGAATGAGGCAGGGGCCAACGTCCTGACTTTC.

The J gene is TRBJ1-1, the V gene TRBV4-1; 10 bases map to TRBD1. This CDR3 contains 16 residues. Trimming took 3 bases from V and 7 from J; bases not matched to a gene: 11. Per the germline V gene, CDR1 is MGHRA and CDR2 is YSYEKL. Here the CDR3 DNA reads TGCGCCAGCAGCCACGAGACAGGGGGCGATTCAGGTGAAGCTTTCTTT. Encoded protein: CASSHETGGDSGEAFF.

This chain links TRBV5-4 with TRBJ2-2; D is possibly TRBD2 (5 bases). The CDR3 is 15 amino acids. Looked up from germline, CDR1 is SGHNT and CDR2 is YYREEE (reference sequence). V dropped 3 bases and J dropped 4 bases, with 13 bases sitting between them. The CDR3 is CASSSARAGTGELFF. Here the CDR3 DNA reads TGTGCCAGCAGCTCGGCTAGGGCGGGCACCGGGGAGCTGTTTTTT.

The chain couples TRBV5-1 to TRBJ1-2; D is uncertain. The V end lost 0 bases, the J end lost 4 bases, and 10 bases lay between the germline ends. The length of the CDR3 is 14 residues. Germline CDR1 and CDR2: SGHRS and YFSETQ. CDR3 sequence reads: CASSLGTGFYGYTF. CDR3 in DNA: TGCGCCAGCAGCTTGGGGACGGGATTCTATGGCTACACCTTC.

The CDR3: CASSTTGMGDEQYF. CDR3 coding DNA: TGTGCCAGTAGTACGACAGGGATGGGGGACGAGCAGTACTTC. The V gene is TRBV19, the J gene TRBJ2-7, with 7 bases fitting TRBD1. Germline V gives CDR1 LNHDA, CDR2 SQIVND (reference sequence). The V and J ends lost 4 bases and 5 bases, in that order; junction bases with no gene match: 8. The CDR3 is made up of 14 amino acids.

The chain carries TRBV19 and TRBJ1-5; 7 bases match TRBD1. In germline, CDR1 is LNHDA, CDR2 SQIVND (reference sequence). The CDR3 is made up of 16 amino acids. The junction had 13 bases not matched to a gene; V was cut back by 6 bases and J by 5 bases. The DNA for the CDR3 is TGTGCCAGTAGGGGGAACTACAGGGGTTCTGATCAGCCCCAGCATTTT. It translates to CASRGNYRGSDQPQHF.

This clone was detected a few times. The chain employs TRBV19 and TRBJ2-2, with TRBD1 matching 8 bases. The germline CDR1 and CDR2 sequences are LNHDA and SQIVND (reference sequence). The trim removed 5 bases at V and 5 bases at J, leaving 4 bases unmatched. This CDR3 is built from 14 residues. The CDR3 coding sequence is TGTGCCAGTAGTGGGCAGGGGGCAACCGGGGAGCTGTTTTTT. This sequence encodes CASSGQGATGELFF.

This clone has only one observation. Written as DNA, the CDR3 is TGCGCCAGCAGCTTGGAAGGCAGGGCTACGGAAGCTTTCTTT. It is translated as CASSLEGRATEAFF. This chain joins TRBV5-1 and TRBJ1-1; weak D call: TRBD1 (5 bases). CDR3 length: 14 amino acids. V was cut by 0 bases and J by 8 bases, with 14 bases left in between. CDR1 SGHRS and CDR2 YFSETQ come from the germline V gene. The variable domain in full, completed from reference TRBV5-1 and TRBJ1-1, reads KAGVTQTPRYLIKTRGQQVTLSCSPISGHRSVSWYQQTPGQGLQFLFEYFSETQRNKGNFPGRFSGRQFSNSRSEMNVSTLELGDSALYLCASSLEGRATEAFFGQGTRLTVV.

V gene TRBV6-1 combines with J gene TRBJ2-5; 10 positions match TRBD1. Germline loops: CDR1 MNHNS, CDR2 SASEGT. V gave up 8 bases and J gave up 4 bases; unmatched junction bases: 1. This CDR3 has 12 amino acids. The chain's CDR3 is CASRTGGETQYF. In DNA, the CDR3 is TGTGCCAGCCGGACAGGGGGAGAGACCCAGTACTTC.

V and J are TRBV4-1 and TRBJ2-7, with D perhaps matching TRBD1 (6 bases). The V and J ends lost 2 bases and 3 bases respectively, with 14 bases between them. The germline gives CDR1 MGHRA, CDR2 YSYEKL. The CDR3 totals 15 residues. As DNA, the CDR3 is TGCGCCAGCAGCCAAATCGAGGGGGTGCACTACGAGCAGTACTTC. Translation gives CASSQIEGVHYEQYF.

This clone came up once. The chain has TRBV6-4 and TRBJ2-1; 14 bases align to TRBD2. The V gene end was trimmed by 7 bases and the J gene end by 8 bases; junction bases not matched to a gene: 13. Germline V lookup: CDR1 MRHNA, CDR2 SNTAGT. The CDR3 consists of 17 residues. CDR3 sequence: CASTVRPGTSGGDEQFF. The CDR3, as DNA: TGTGCCAGCACGGTTCGACCCGGGACTAGCGGGGGTGATGAGCAGTTCTTC.

The CDR3 loop is CASRGSGGLGDEQFF. The CDR3 DNA is TGTGCCAGCAGAGGTTCAGGTGGGCTTGGCGATGAGCAGTTCTTC. The gene calls are TRBV6-5 and TRBJ2-1; D gene ambiguous. The CDR3 is 15 residues long. In germline, CDR1 is MNHEY, CDR2 SVGAGI. V was cut by 6 bases and J by 8 bases, with 20 bases left in between.

The chain joins TRBV19 to TRBJ2-3; possibly TRBD1 for D (5 bases). Per the germline V gene, CDR1 is LNHDA and CDR2 is SQIVND (reference sequence). With 6 bases removed from V and 7 bases from J, the gap between germline ends came to 8 bases. The CDR3 loop spans 11 amino acids. The CDR3 sequence is CASSQGYTQYF. CDR3 coding DNA: TGTGCCAGTAGCCAGGGTTATACGCAGTATTTT. The whole variable domain, remainder taken from reference TRBV19 and TRBJ2-3, is DGGITQSPKYLFRKEGQNVTLSCEQNLNHDAMYWYRQDPGQGLRLIYYSQIVNDFQKGDIAEGYSVSREKKESFPLTVTSAQKNPTAFYLCASSQGYTQYFGPGTRLTVL.

This clone occurred a few times. The chain links TRBV5-6 to TRBJ1-1; no definite D call. CDR3 length: 15 amino acids. Germline-derived CDR1 and CDR2 are SGHDT and YYEEEE. V was clipped by 0 bases and J by 0 bases, with 9 bases between them. CDR3 region: CASSLVGGMNTEAFF. The CDR3 bases are TGTGCCAGCAGCTTGGTCGGCGGAATGAACACTGAAGCTTTCTTT.

CDR3: CASSNTGLPVNEQYF. The CDR3 DNA sequence: TGCGCCAGCAGCAACACGGGACTGCCCGTAAACGAGCAGTACTTC. The gene calls are TRBV4-1 and TRBJ2-7, with D possibly being TRBD2 (6 bases). Per the germline V gene, CDR1 is MGHRA and CDR2 is YSYEKL. CDR3 size: 15 residues. Trimming stripped 5 bases from V and 5 bases from J, with 19 bases between.

The V and J genes are TRBV18 and TRBJ1-1, with D unclear. The germline gives CDR1 KGHSH, CDR2 LQKENI. This CDR3 region has 13 residues. V shed 1 base and J shed 6 bases, with 9 bases lying between them. This chain's CDR3 is CASSPQEKAEAFF. The CDR3 nucleotides read TGTGCCAGCTCACCACAGGAGAAGGCTGAAGCTTTCTTT.

The genes are TRBV6-4 and TRBJ2-3, with TRBD1 as a possible D gene (7 bases). Germline CDR1 and CDR2: MRHNA and SNTAGT. Trimming stripped 2 bases from V and 3 bases from J, with 12 bases between. The CDR3 runs 15 residues. For the CDR3, the DNA is TGTGCCAGCAGTGACGGGTCAGGGGGGACAGATACGCAGTATTTT. This gives the protein CASSDGSGGTDTQYF.

V gene TRBV7-2 combines with J gene TRBJ2-1, with D uncertain. Germline lookup yields CDR1 SGHTA and CDR2 FQGNSA. This CDR3 region has 12 residues. Between the trimmed V and J ends, which lost 3 bases and 6 bases, there was a span of 6 bases. CDR3: CASSFPSNEQFF. The CDR3 coding sequence is TGTGCCAGCAGCTTCCCTAGCAATGAGCAGTTCTTC.

The chain uses TRBV2 and TRBJ2-2; tentative D call: TRBD1 (6 bases). This CDR3 has 15 amino acids. V lost 9 bases, J lost 0 bases, and 14 bases lay in between. In germline, CDR1 is SNHLY, CDR2 FYNNEI. Written as DNA, the CDR3 is TGTGCCAGTTCCGTACAGGGCGCGAACACCGGGGAGCTGTTTTTT. Translated, it gives CASSVQGANTGELFF. The full variable domain, with the rest looked up from reference TRBV2 and TRBJ2-2, is EPEVTQTPSHQVTQMGQEVILRCVPISNHLYFYWYRQILGQKVEFLVSFYNNEISEKSEIFDDQFSVERPDGSNFTLKIRSTKLEDSAMYFCASSVQGANTGELFFGEGSRLTVL.